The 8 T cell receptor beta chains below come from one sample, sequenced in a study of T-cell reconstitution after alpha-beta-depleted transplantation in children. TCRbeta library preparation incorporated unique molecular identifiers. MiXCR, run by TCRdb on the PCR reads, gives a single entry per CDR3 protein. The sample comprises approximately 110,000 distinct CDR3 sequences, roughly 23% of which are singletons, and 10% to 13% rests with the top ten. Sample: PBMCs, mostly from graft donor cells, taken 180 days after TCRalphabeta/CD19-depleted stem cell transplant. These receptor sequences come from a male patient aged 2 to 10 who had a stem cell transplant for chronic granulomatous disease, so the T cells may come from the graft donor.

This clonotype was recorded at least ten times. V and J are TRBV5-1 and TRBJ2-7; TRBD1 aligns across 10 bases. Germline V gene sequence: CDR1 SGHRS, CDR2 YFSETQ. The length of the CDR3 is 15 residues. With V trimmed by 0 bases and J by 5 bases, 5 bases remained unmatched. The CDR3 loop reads CASSLEGTGVNEQYF. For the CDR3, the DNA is TGCGCCAGCAGCTTGGAGGGGACAGGGGTCAACGAGCAGTACTTC.

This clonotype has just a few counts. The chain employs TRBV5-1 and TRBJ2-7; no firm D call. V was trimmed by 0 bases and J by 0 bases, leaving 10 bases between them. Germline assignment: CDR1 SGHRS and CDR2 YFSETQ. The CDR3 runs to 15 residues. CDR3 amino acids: CASSLVGSLSYEQYF. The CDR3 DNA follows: TGCGCCAGCAGCTTGGTCGGCAGCCTCTCCTACGAGCAGTACTTC.

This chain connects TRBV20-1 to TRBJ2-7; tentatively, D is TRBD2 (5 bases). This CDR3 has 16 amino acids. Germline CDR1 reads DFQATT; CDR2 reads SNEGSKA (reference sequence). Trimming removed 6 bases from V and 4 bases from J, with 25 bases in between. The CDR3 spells CSAQRVWGSVGYEQYF. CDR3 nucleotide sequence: TGCAGTGCCCAACGGGTTTGGGGTAGCGTCGGTTACGAGCAGTACTTC.

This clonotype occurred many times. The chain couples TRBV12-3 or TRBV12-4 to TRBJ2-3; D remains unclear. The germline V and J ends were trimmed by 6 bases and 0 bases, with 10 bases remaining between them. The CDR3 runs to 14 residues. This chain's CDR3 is CASSPRQSTDTQYF. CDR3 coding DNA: TGTGCCAGCAGCCCTAGGCAGAGCACAGATACGCAGTATTTT.

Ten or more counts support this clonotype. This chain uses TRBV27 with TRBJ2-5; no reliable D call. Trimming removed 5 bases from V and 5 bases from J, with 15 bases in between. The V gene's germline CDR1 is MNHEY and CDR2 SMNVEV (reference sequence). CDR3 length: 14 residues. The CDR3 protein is CASSRRPYGETQYF. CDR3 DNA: TGTGCCAGCAGTCGTAGGCCCTACGGGGAGACCCAGTACTTC.

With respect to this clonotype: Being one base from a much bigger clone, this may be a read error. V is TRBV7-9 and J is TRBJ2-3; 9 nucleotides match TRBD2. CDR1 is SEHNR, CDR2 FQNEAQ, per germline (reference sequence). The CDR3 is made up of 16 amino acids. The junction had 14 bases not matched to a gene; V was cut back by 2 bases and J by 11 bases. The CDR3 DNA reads TGTGCCAGCAGCTTATCGGGCGGGAGGGCCTCTTGGGGGCAGTATTTT. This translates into CASSLSGGRASWGQYF.

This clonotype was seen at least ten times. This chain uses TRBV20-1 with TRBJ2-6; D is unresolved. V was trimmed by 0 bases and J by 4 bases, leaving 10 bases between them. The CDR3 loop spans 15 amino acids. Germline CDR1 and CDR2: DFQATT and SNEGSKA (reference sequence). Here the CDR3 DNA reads TGCAGTGCTAGAGATTACAGATCAGGGGCCAACGTCCTGACTTTC. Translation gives CSARDYRSGANVLTF.

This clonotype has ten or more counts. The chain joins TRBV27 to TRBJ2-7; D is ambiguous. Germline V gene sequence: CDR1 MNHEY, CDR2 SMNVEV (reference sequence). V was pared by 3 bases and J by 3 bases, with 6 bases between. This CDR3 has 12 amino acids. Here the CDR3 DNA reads TGTGCCAGCAGTTTTTTGGGCTACGAGCAGTACTTC. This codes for CASSFLGYEQYF.